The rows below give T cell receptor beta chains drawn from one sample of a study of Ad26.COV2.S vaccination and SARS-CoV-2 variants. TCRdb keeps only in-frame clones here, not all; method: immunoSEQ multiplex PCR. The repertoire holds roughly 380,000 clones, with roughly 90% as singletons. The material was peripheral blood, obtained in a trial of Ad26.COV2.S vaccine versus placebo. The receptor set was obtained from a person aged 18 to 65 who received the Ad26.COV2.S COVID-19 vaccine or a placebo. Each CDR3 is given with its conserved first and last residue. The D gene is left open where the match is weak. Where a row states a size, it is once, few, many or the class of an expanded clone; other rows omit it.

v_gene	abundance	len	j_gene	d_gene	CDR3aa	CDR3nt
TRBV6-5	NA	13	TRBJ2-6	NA	CASRDSGANVLTF	TGTGCCAGCAGGGACTCTGGGGCCAACGTCCTGACTTTC
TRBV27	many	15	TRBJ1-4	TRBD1	CATRDGTGPLEKLFF	TGTGCCACGAGAGACGGGACAGGGCCATTGGAAAAACTGTTTTTT
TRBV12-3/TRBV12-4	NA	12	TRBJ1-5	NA	CASSSPGQPQHF	TGTGCCAGCAGTTCCCCGGGTCAGCCCCAGCATTTT
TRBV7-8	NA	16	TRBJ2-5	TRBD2	CASSVRFGGVQETQYF	TGTGCCAGCAGCGTCCGTTTTGGGGGGGTCCAAGAGACCCAGTACTTC
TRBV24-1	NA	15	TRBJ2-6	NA	CATSESGSGANVLTF	TGTGCCACCAGTGAATCAGGGTCTGGGGCCAACGTCCTGACTTTC
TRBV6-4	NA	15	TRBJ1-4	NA	CASSLTGGTNEKLFF	TGTGCCAGCAGTCTCACGGGGGGAACTAATGAAAAACTGTTTTTT
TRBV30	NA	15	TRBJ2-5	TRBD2	CAWSRLAGRGETQYF	TGTGCCTGGAGCCGTCTAGCGGGCAGGGGAGAGACCCAGTACTTC
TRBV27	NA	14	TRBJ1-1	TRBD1	CASKQGGFGTEAFF	TGTGCCAGCAAACAGGGGGGCTTTGGTACTGAAGCTTTCTTT
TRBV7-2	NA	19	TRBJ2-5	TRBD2	CASSFSGTSGGNYQETQYF	TGTGCCAGCAGCTTCTCAGGGACTAGCGGGGGGAACTACCAAGAGACCCAGTACTTC
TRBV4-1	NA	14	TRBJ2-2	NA	CASSLGPNTGELFF	TGCGCCAGCAGCCTGGGTCCCAACACCGGGGAGCTGTTTTTT
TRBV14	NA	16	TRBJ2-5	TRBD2	CASSPRLAGGRETQYF	TGTGCCAGCAGCCCCCGACTAGCGGGGGGAAGGGAGACCCAGTACTTC
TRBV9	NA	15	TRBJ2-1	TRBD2	CASSGRVAGGHEQFF	TGTGCCAGCAGTGGGAGAGTAGCGGGGGGGCATGAGCAGTTCTTC
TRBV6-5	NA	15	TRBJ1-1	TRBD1	CASSYAQGAYTEAFF	TGTGCCAGCAGTTATGCACAGGGGGCGTACACTGAAGCTTTCTTT
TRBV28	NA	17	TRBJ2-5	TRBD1	CASSPLPDRVSQETQYF	TGTGCCAGCAGTCCCTTACCGGACAGGGTGTCCCAAGAGACCCAGTACTTC
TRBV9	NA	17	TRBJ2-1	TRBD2	CASSVGTSGGAPNEQFF	TGTGCCAGCAGCGTCGGGACTAGCGGGGGGGCCCCCAATGAGCAGTTCTTC
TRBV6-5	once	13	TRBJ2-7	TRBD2	CASSRGGSYEQYF	TGTGCCAGCAGCCGGGGGGGCTCCTACGAGCAGTACTTC